This T cell receptor beta chain is drawn from a study of T-cell reconstitution after alpha-beta-depleted transplantation in children. Findings of the study overall: In some patients, recipient T cells and intrathymic progenitors surviving conditioning explained high day-60 diversity. There were reportedly several hundred expanded graft clones from which alpha-beta T cells came about two months after transplant. T-cell numbers and diversity one year post-transplant derived largely from freshly generated T cells.

V lost 3 bases and J 10 bases, leaving 9 bases between the germline ends. Germline V gene sequence: CDR1 LGHDT, CDR2 YNNKEL (reference sequence). The CDR3 runs 11 residues. Molecular barcoding with unique molecular identifiers was used for the TCRbeta library. One entry per CDR3 protein, called by TCRdb with MiXCR from the PCR reads. The sample holds fewer than 750,000 distinct CDR3 sequences, 27% seen once. Comments on this clonotype: Its antigen is currently unknown.

Source: PBMCs, taken before TCRalphabeta/CD19-depleted stem cell transplant. This TCR came from a boy younger than two with Wiskott-Aldrich syndrome, due to receive a stem cell transplant. J is TRBJ1-1 and V is TRBV3-1; D may be TRBD1 (5 bases). CDR3 residues: CASSQQGPAFF. The CDR3 DNA reads as TGTGCCAGCAGCCAGCAGGGTCCAGCTTTCTTT.